This T cell receptor (beta chain) derives from a study of Ad26.COV2.S vaccination and SARS-CoV-2 variants. Sequenced by immunoSEQ multiplex PCR; TCRdb stores in-frame clones only, minus some. The data show roughly 380,000 clones, roughly 85% seen once. Trimming pared 6 bases from V and 2 bases from J, leaving 1 base between. Per germline, CDR1 MDHEN and CDR2 SYDVKM. The CDR3 has 11 amino acids. Details on this clone: Its specificity is unknown.

General study results and limits: Analyses that measured TCR breadth and depth may have underestimated total T cell responses. Reported post-vaccination CD8+ and CD4+ T cell responses to spike showed substantial breadth.

Treatment in this sample: around 19 received Ad26.COV2.S at low or high dose, single or two shots; about 5 received placebo; per-sample allocation not given. Collection of samples fell on day 63 after the first vaccine or placebo injection. The genes are TRBV28 and TRBJ1-4; D gene unclear. The clonotype originates from a person between 18 and 65 years old who received the Ad26.COV2.S COVID-19 vaccine or a placebo. The sequenced sample was peripheral blood, obtained in a trial of Ad26.COV2.S vaccine versus placebo. In DNA, the CDR3 is TGTGCCAGCAGCACTAATGAAAAACTGTTTTTT. This translates into CASSTNEKLFF. Together with reference TRBV28 and TRBJ1-4, the CDR3 gives the full variable domain: DVKVTQSSRYLVKRTGEKVFLECVQDMDHENMFWYRQDPGLGLRLIYFSYDVKMKEKGDIPEGYSVSREKKERFSLILESASTNQTSMYLCASSTNEKLFFGSGTQLSVL.